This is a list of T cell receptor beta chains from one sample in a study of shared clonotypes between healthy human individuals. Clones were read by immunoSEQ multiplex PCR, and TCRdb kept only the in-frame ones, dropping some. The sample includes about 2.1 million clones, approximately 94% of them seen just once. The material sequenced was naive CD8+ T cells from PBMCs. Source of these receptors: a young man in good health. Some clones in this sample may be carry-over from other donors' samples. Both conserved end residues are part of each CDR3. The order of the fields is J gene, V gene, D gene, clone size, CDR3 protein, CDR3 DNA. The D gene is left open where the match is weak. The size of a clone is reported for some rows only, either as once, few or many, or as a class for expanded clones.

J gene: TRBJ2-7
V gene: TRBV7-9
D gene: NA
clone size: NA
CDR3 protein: CASSFNSIWNYEQYF
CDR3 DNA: TGTGCCAGCAGCTTTAACTCCATTTGGAACTACGAGCAGTACTTC

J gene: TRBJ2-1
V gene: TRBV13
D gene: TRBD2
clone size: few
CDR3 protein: CASSSAGASYNEQFF
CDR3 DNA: TGTGCCAGCAGCTCAGCGGGAGCCAGTTACAATGAGCAGTTCTTC

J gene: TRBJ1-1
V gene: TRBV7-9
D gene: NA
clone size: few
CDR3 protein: CASSSGASRTEAFF
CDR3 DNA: TGTGCCAGCAGCAGCGGGGCAAGCAGGACTGAAGCTTTCTTT

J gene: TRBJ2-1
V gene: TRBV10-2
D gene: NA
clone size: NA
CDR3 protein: CASSEHGPWSSYNEQFF
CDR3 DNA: TGCGCCAGCAGTGAGCACGGACCCTGGAGCTCCTACAATGAGCAGTTCTTC

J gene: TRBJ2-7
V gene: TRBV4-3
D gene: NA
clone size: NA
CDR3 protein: CASSQDFGDDDTTTSRQYF
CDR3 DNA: TGCGCCAGCAGCCAAGATTTCGGGGACGATGATACAACTACGAGTCGGCAGTACTTC

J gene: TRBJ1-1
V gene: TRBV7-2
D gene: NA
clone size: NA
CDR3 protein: CASSLARLTSRRVPTEAFF
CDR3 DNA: TGTGCCAGCAGCTTAGCGCGACTCACGTCCCGGAGGGTCCCCACTGAAGCTTTCTTT

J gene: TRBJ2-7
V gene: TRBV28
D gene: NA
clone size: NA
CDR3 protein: CASSSQGPMQYF
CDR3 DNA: TGTGCCAGCAGCTCTCAGGGCCCTATGCAGTACTTC

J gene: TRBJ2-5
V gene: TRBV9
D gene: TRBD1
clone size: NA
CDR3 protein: CASSSRQGNQETQYF
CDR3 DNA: TGTGCCAGCAGCTCCCGACAGGGGAACCAAGAGACCCAGTACTTC

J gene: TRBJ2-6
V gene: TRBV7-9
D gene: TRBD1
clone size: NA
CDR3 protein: CASSLSLGQPISGANVLTF
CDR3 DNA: TGTGCCAGCAGCTTAAGTTTGGGACAGCCCATTTCTGGGGCCAACGTCCTGACTTTC

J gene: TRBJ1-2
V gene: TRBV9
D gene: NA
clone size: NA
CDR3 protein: CASSVGLEDRDVNYGYTF
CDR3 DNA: TGTGCCAGCAGCGTAGGGTTGGAGGACAGAGATGTTAACTATGGCTACACCTTC

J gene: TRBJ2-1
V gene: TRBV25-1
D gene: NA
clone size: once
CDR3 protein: CASTDRKNEQFF
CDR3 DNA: TGTGCCAGCACCGACCGAAAGAATGAGCAGTTCTTC